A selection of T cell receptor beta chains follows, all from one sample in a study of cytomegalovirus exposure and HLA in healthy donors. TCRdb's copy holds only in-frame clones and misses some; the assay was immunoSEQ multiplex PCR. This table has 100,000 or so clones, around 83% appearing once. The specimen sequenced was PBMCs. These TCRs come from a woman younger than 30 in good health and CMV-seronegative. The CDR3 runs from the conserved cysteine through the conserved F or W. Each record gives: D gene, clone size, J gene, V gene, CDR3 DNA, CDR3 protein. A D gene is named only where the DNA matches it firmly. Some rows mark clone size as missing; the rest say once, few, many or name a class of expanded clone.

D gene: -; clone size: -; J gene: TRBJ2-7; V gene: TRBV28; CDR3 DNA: TGTGCCAGCGGCCCTGGGGCAGGCCCCTATACAGATTTC; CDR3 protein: CASGPGAGPYTDF
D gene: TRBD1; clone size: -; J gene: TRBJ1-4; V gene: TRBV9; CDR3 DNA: TGTGCCAGTGGACAGGGTATAGATGAAAAACTGTTTTTT; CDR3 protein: CASGQGIDEKLFF
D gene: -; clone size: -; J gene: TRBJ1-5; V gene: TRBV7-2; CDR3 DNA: TGTGCCAGCAGCTTGGATACTAGGTTGATTCAGCCCCAGCATTTT; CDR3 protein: CASSLDTRLIQPQHF
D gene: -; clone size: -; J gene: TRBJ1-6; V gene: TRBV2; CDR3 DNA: TGTGCCAGCAGCGAAGAGCTTTCACCCCTCCACTTT; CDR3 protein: CASSEELSPLHF
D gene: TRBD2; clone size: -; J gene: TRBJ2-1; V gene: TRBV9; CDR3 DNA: TGTGCCAGCAGCTCCCAGCGGGAGGGCCCCTACAATGAGCAGTTCTTC; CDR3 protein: CASSSQREGPYNEQFF
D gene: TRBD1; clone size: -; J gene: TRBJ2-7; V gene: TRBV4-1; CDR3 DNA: TGCGCCAGCAGCCTGGACAGGGACTACGAGCAGTACTTC; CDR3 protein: CASSLDRDYEQYF
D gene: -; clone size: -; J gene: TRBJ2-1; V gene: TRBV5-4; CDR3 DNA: TGTGCCAGCAGCTCACAGGATAATGAGCAGTTCTTC; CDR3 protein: CASSSQDNEQFF
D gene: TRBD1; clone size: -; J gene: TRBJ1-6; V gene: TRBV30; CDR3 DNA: TGTGCCTGGAGTGGCGACAGGGTGAGCTCACCCCTCCACTTT; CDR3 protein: CAWSGDRVSSPLHF
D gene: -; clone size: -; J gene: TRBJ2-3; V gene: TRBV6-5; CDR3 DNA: TGTGCCAGCAGTTACCTAGGAGGGGAGGAAACGCAGTATTTT; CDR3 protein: CASSYLGGEETQYF
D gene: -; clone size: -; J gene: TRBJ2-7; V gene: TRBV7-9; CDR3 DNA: TGTGCCAGCAGCCCCGGGGGGCTAGCGAACGCCTACGAGCAGTACTTC; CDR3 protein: CASSPGGLANAYEQYF
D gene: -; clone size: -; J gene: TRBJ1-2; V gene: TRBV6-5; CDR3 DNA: TGTGCCAGCAGTCGTACGCGAGCTTACTATGGCTACACCTTC; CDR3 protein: CASSRTRAYYGYTF
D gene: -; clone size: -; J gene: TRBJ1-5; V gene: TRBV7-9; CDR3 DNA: TGTGCCAGCAGCTTTGGCCGGGGTCAGCCCCAGCATTTT; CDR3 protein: CASSFGRGQPQHF
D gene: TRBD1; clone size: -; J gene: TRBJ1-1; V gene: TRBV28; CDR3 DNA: TGTGCCAGCAGACCCTTGGACAGGGTGAACACTGAAGCTTTCTTT; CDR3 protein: CASRPLDRVNTEAFF
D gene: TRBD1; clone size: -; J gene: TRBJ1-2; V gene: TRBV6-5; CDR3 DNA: TGTGCCAGCAGCCGGACAGGGGAAAGGGGCTACACCTTC; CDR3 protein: CASSRTGERGYTF
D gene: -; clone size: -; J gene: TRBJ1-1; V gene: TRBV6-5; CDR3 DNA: TGTGCCAGCAGTCTCACAGGGAACACTGAAGCTTTCTTT; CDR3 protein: CASSLTGNTEAFF
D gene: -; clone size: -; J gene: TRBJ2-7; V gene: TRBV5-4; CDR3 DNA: TGTGCCAGCAGCTTGGCCCCCAGGGAACACTACGAGCAGTACTTC; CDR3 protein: CASSLAPREHYEQYF
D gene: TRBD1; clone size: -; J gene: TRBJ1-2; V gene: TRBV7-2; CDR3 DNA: TGTGCCAGCAGCTTAGGGGGAGGACAGGCGAAAAACTATGGCTACACCTTC; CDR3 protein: CASSLGGGQAKNYGYTF
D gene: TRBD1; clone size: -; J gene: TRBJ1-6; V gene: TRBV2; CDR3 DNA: TGTGCCAGCAGTTGGGACAGCTCCTATAATTCACCCCTCCACTTT; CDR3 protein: CASSWDSSYNSPLHF
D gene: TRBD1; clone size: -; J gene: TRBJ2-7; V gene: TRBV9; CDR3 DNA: TGTGCCAGCAGCGTCGGGACAGGCCCCTACGAGCAGTACTTC; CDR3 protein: CASSVGTGPYEQYF
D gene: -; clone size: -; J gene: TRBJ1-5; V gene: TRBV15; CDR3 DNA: TGTGCCACCAGCAGAGTTCTTAGCAATCAGCCCCAGCATTTT; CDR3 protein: CATSRVLSNQPQHF
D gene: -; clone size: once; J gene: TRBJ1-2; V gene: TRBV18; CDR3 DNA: TGTGCCAGCTCGGGCACGGAGGTGCCAAACTATGGCTACACCTTC; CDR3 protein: CASSGTEVPNYGYTF
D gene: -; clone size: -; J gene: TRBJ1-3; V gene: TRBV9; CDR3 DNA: TGTGCCAGCAGCCCCGACGGGAGGGGGACAGGAAACACCATATATTTT; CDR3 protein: CASSPDGRGTGNTIYF
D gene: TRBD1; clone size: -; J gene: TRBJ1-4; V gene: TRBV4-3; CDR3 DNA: TGCGCCAGCAGCCAAGATGGGGACAGGGGGCAAGAACTGTTTTTT; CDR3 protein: CASSQDGDRGQELFF
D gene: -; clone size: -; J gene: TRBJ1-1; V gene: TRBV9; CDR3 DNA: TGTGCCAGCAGCGATAACCCCAGGGAAATGAACACTGAAGCTTTCTTT; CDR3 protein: CASSDNPREMNTEAFF
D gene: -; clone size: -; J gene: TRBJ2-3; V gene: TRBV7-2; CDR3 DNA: TGTGCCAGCAGCTTAGACGGGGGAAGCACAGATACGCAGTATTTT; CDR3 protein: CASSLDGGSTDTQYF
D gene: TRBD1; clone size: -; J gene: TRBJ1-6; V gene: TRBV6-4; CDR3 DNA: TGTGCCAGCAGTGGACAGGGAGATTCACCCCTCCACTTT; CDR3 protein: CASSGQGDSPLHF
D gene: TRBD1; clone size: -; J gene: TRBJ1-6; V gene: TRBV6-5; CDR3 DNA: TGTGCCAGCAGTTACAGGGGGCAAGATTCACCCCTCCACTTT; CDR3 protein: CASSYRGQDSPLHF
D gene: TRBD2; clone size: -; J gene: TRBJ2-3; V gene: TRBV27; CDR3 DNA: TGTGCCAGCAGTTTATACCCCCCTGGACTAGCGACAGATACGCAGTATTTT; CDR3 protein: CASSLYPPGLATDTQYF
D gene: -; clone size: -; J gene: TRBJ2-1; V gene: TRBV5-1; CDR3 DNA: TGCGCCAGCAGCTTGGTGACCGACTTTCAGGGTGAGCAGTTCTTC; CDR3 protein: CASSLVTDFQGEQFF
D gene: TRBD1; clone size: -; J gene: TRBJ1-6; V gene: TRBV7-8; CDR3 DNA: TGTGCCAGCAGCGGAGACAGGGGCGATTTATCCTATAATTCACCCCTCCACTTT; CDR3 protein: CASSGDRGDLSYNSPLHF
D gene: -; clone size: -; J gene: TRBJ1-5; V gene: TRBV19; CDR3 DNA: TGTGCCAGTAGTATAGGGGAGGTCCAGCCCCAGCATTTT; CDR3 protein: CASSIGEVQPQHF
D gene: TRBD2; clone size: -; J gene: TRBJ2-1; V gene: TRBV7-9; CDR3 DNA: TGTGCCAGCAGCTTAGGGGGACTAGCGGGTGGAAATGAGCAGTTCTTC; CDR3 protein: CASSLGGLAGGNEQFF
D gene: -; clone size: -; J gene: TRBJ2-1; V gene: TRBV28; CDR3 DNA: TGTGCCAGCAGTTATGTTCGGTCCTACAATGAGCAGTTCTTC; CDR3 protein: CASSYVRSYNEQFF
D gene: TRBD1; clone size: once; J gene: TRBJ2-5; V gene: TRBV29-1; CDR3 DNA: TGCAGCGTTAGCCCGGGACAGGGTGGCGAGACCCAGTACTTC; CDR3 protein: CSVSPGQGGETQYF
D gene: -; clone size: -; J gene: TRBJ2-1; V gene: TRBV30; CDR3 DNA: TGTGCCTGGAGTGTAAAGATGGCGGGCTCCTACAATGAGCAGTTCTTC; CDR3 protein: CAWSVKMAGSYNEQFF
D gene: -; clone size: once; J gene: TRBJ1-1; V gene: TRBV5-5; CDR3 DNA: TGTGCCAGCAGGGACGGACAGCTCATGAACACTGAAGCTTTCTTT; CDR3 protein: CASRDGQLMNTEAFF